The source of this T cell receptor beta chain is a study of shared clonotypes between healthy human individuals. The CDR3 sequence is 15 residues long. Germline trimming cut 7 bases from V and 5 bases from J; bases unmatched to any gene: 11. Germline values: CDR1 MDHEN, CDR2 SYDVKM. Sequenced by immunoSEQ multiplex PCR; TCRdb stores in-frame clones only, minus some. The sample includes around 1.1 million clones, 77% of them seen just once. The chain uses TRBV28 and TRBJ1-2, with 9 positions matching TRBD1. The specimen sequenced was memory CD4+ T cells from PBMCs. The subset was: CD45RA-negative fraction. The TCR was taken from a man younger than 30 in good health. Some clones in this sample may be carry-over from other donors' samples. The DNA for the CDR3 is TGTGCCAGCAAATCCCCGGGGACAGGGTATTATGGCTACACCTTC. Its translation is CASKSPGTGYYGYTF.